The 19 T cell receptor beta chains listed next were all sequenced from one sample in a study of neurological immune-mediated disorders. TCRdb analysed the 5' RACE reads with MiXCR anew, one entry per CDR3 protein. The sample carries about 66,000 distinct CDR3 sequences, roughly 4.5% recorded once. The source material was PBMCs. The receptors shown here come from a man between 25 and 39 years old with multiple sclerosis.

V and J are TRBV20-1 and TRBJ2-3; 13 bases agree with TRBD2. Germline-derived CDR1 and CDR2 are DFQATT and SNEGSKA (reference sequence). V lost 3 bases and J lost 6; bases outside the gene matches: 6. The CDR3 spans 15 residues. The CDR3 here is CSARGLAGRLDTQYF. In DNA form, the CDR3 reads TGCAGTGCTAGGGGACTAGCGGGGAGGTTGGATACGCAGTATTTT.

In this sample, this clonotype turned up a few times. This chain links TRBV6-5 with TRBJ1-6; D gene unclear. Germline values: CDR1 MNHEY, CDR2 SVGAGI. The V and J ends lost 6 bases and 4 bases respectively, with 4 bases between them. The CDR3 consists of 12 residues. The CDR3 DNA reads TGTGCCAGCAGGGAGTATAATTCACCCCTCCACTTT. This translates into CASREYNSPLHF.

This clonotype came up many times. The chain recombines TRBV24-1 with TRBJ2-5; D may be TRBD1 or TRBD2 (5 bases each). Per germline, CDR1 KGHDR and CDR2 SFDVKD. This CDR3 contains 16 residues. V was shortened by 4 bases and J by 4 bases, with 18 bases between the two germline ends. CDR3 region: CATSDPAGDQRETQYF. CDR3 in DNA: TGTGCCACCAGTGACCCCGCCGGGGACCAACGAGAGACCCAGTACTTC.

This clonotype was detected only once. A clone one base away is much larger, so this may be a read error. The chain combines TRBV20-1 with TRBJ1-2, with a possible D match to TRBD1 (5 bases). Between the trimmed V and J ends, which lost 6 bases and 5 bases, there was a span of 13 bases. Germline V lookup: CDR1 DFQATT, CDR2 SNEGSKA (reference sequence). The CDR3 extends over 12 amino acids. CDR3 nucleotides: TGCAGTGCCTCGGGACGGAGATATGGCTACACCTTC. Residues: CSASGRRYGYTF.

This clonotype was recorded many times. The chain uses TRBV15 and TRBJ1-1; D unresolved. The germline V gene has CDR1 LNHNV and CDR2 YYDKDF (reference sequence). The V end lost 1 base, the J end lost 4 bases, and 13 bases lay between the germline ends. The CDR3 sequence is 15 residues long. The CDR3 DNA is TGTGCCACCAGCAGAGTGGGGAATTACGGCACTGAAGCTTTCTTT. This translates into CATSRVGNYGTEAFF.

At least ten counts were recorded for this clonotype. J is TRBJ2-5 and V is TRBV7-2; D is undetermined. The CDR3 has 13 residues. Germline-derived CDR1 and CDR2 are SGHTA and FQGNSA. Trimming removed 2 bases from V and 5 bases from J, with 9 bases in between. The CDR3 region is CASSLYMAETQYF. The CDR3, as DNA: TGTGCCAGCAGCTTATACATGGCCGAGACCCAGTACTTC.

Ten or more counts support this clonotype. The chain couples TRBV6-5 to TRBJ2-5; no clear D gene. CDR1 is MNHEY and CDR2 is SVGAGI in the germline V gene. Between the trimmed V and J ends, which lost 0 bases and 5 bases, there was a span of 13 bases. The CDR3 spans 15 residues. In DNA, the CDR3 is TGTGCCAGCAGTTACTCTGCGTCTATTGGGGAGACCCAGTACTTC. Translation: CASSYSASIGETQYF.

Ten or more counts support this clonotype. This rearrangement joins TRBV5-1 to TRBJ2-7, with 8 positions matching TRBD1. The CDR3 is made up of 13 amino acids. The germline V gene has CDR1 SGHRS and CDR2 YFSETQ. V dropped 4 bases and J dropped 4; count of bases not matched to a gene: 4. The CDR3 bases are TGCGCCAGCAGCCTGGACAGGGTATACGAGCAGTACTTC. This gives the protein CASSLDRVYEQYF.

This clonotype appeared many times. The chain carries TRBV2 and TRBJ1-1; tentatively, D is TRBD1 (5 bases). Germline V gene data show CDR1 as SNHLY and CDR2 as FYNNEI. The CDR3 has 15 residues. Trimming stripped 1 base from V and 0 bases from J, with 9 bases between. The CDR3 region is CASSEGGSLNTEAFF. In DNA, the CDR3 is TGTGCCAGCAGTGAAGGGGGCAGCCTGAACACTGAAGCTTTCTTT.

This clonotype was recorded many times. This rearrangement joins TRBV20-1 to TRBJ2-4, with 8 bases aligning to TRBD1. Trimming took 3 bases from V and 3 from J; bases not matched to a gene: 7. Per the germline V gene, CDR1 is DFQATT and CDR2 is SNEGSKA (reference sequence). The CDR3 spans 15 residues. CDR3 nucleotides: TGCAGTGCTAGCGATGGGACAGGCAACAAAAACATTCAGTACTTC. Its protein is CSASDGTGNKNIQYF.

This clonotype counts as medium-sized. This chain uses TRBV4-1 with TRBJ2-7; no reliable D call. CDR3 length: 18 amino acids. Germline V gives CDR1 MGHRA, CDR2 YSYEKL. V lost 0 bases and J lost 2, with 20 bases in between. As DNA, the CDR3 is TGCGCCAGCAGCCAAGATCTGAATGAGAACAGCATCCCCTACGAGCAGTACTTC. This sequence encodes CASSQDLNENSIPYEQYF.

Many counts were recorded for this clonotype. This rearrangement joins TRBV12-3 or TRBV12-4 to TRBJ1-2, with D maybe TRBD1 (5 bases). The CDR3 sequence is 15 residues long. The V end lost 0 bases, the J end lost 5 bases, and 13 bases lay between the germline ends. The CDR3 nucleotides are TGTGCCAGCAGTTTAGCTCAGGGAAGAGAATATGGCTACACCTTC. Translation: CASSLAQGREYGYTF.

This clonotype was detected ten times or more. V is TRBV20-1 and J is TRBJ2-7, with D possibly called TRBD1 or TRBD2 (6 bases each). Per the germline V gene, CDR1 is DFQATT and CDR2 is SNEGSKA (reference sequence). The CDR3 sequence is 15 residues long. Trimming left V 5 bases short and J 3 bases short, with 20 bases between. CDR3 region: CSAARKGGSFYEQYF. The CDR3 coding sequence is TGCAGTGCTGCCCGTAAGGGGGGTTCTTTCTACGAGCAGTACTTC.

The chain has TRBV12-3 or TRBV12-4 and TRBJ1-1; D not certain. There are 13 residues in the CDR3. With 2 bases removed from V and 1 base from J, the gap between germline ends came to 5 bases. The CDR3 DNA reads TGTGCCAGCAGTTTATTATCGAACACTGAAGCTTTCTTT. Translated: CASSLLSNTEAFF.

This chain joins TRBV18 and TRBJ2-5; possibly TRBD1 for D (5 bases). The V end lost 4 bases, the J end lost 8 bases, and 11 bases lay between the germline ends. CDR1 and CDR2 from the germline V gene are KGHSH and LQKENI. The CDR3 consists of 12 residues. CDR3 region: CASSLDRYTQYF. CDR3 DNA: TGTGCCAGCTCACTTGACAGATATACCCAGTACTTC. Together with reference TRBV18 and TRBJ2-5, the CDR3 gives the full variable domain: NAGVMQNPRHLVRRRGQEARLRCSPMKGHSHVYWYRQLPEEGLKFMVYLQKENIIDESGMPKERFSAEFPKEGPSILRIQQVVRGDSAAYFCASSLDRYTQYFGPGTRLLVL.

This clonotype was observed at least ten times. The rearrangement joins TRBV20-1 to TRBJ1-5; 11 nucleotides match TRBD1. In germline, CDR1 is DFQATT, CDR2 SNEGSKA (reference sequence). This CDR3 comprises 17 residues. The V gene end was trimmed by 3 bases and the J gene end by 6 bases; junction bases not matched to a gene: 13. In DNA, the CDR3 is TGCAGTGCTAGCCCCGGACAGGGGGCCGTGCATAGTCAGCCCCAGCATTTT. Its translation: CSASPGQGAVHSQPQHF.

This clonotype has at least ten counts. This sequence joins TRBV5-1 and TRBJ2-1, with D unclear. Germline-derived CDR1 and CDR2 are SGHRS and YFSETQ. This CDR3 spans 14 amino acids. The ends were cut back, 0 bases at V and 0 bases at J, with 4 bases in the middle. As DNA, the CDR3 is TGCGCCAGCAGCTTGGACGGCTCCTACAATGAGCAGTTCTTC. It specifies CASSLDGSYNEQFF.

This clonotype appeared many times. This chain uses TRBV29-1 with TRBJ1-1; D ambiguous. The V and J ends lost 3 bases and 7 bases respectively, with 15 bases between them. Per the germline V gene, CDR1 is SQVTM and CDR2 is ANQGSEA. The CDR3 spans 13 residues. The CDR3 bases are TGCAGCGTTGACGACTCTACCCGAGGTGAAGCTTTCTTT. Amino acids: CSVDDSTRGEAFF.

This clonotype has a count of ten or more. The J gene is TRBJ2-7, the V gene TRBV4-1; D may be TRBD1 (6 bases). The germline V and J ends were trimmed by 0 bases and 3 bases, with 12 bases remaining between them. CDR1 and CDR2 from the germline V gene are MGHRA and YSYEKL. This CDR3 comprises 15 residues. The CDR3 sequence: CASSQETGPNYEQYV. Here the CDR3 DNA reads TGCGCCAGCAGCCAAGAAACAGGGCCTAACTACGAGCAGTACGTC.